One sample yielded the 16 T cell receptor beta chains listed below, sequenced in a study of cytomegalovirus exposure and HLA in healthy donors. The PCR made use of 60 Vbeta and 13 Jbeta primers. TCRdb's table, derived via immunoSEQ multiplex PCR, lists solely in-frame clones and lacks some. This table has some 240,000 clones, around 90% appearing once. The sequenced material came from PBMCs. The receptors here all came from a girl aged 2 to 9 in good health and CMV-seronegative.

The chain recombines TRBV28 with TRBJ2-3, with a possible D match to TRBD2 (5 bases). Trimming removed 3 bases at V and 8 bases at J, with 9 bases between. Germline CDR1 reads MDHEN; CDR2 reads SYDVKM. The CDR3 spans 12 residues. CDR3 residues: CASSLEVGTQYF. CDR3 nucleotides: TGTGCCAGCAGTTTGGAGGTTGGTACGCAGTATTTT.

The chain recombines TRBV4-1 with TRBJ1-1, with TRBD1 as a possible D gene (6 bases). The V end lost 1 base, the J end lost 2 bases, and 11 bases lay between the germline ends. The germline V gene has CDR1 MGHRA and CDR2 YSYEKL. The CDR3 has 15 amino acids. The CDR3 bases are TGCGCCAGCAGCCAAGCCCAGGGGCTAAACACTGAAGCTTTCTTT. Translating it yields CASSQAQGLNTEAFF.

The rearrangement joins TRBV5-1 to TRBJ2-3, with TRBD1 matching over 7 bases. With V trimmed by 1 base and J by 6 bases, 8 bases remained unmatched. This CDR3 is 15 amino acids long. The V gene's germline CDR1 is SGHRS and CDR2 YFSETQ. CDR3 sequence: CASSLLPDRVDTQYF. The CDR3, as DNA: TGCGCCAGCAGCTTGTTACCTGACAGGGTGGATACGCAGTATTTT.

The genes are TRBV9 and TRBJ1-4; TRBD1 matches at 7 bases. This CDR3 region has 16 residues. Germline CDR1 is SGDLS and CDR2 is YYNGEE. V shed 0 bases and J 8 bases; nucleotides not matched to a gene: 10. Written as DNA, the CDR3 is TGTGCCAGCAGCGTAGGTTCGGCAGGGGGTCAGGAAAAACTGTTTTTT. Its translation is CASSVGSAGGQEKLFF.

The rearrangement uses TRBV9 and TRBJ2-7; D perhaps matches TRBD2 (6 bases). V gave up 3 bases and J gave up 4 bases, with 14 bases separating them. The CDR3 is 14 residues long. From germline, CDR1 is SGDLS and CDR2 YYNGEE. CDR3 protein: CASSANRRDYEQYF. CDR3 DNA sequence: TGTGCCAGCAGCGCAAACAGGAGGGATTACGAGCAGTACTTC.

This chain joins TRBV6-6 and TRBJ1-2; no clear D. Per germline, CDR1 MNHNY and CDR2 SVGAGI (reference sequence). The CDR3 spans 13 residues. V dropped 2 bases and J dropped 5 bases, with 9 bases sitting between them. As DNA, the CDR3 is TGTGCCAGCAGTTACCCCGCGGGGTATGGCTACACCTTC. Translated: CASSYPAGYGYTF.

This CDR3 is CASSQGVNTEAFF. CDR3 nucleotides: TGTGCCAGCAGCCAGGGGGTGAACACTGAAGCTTTCTTT. The chain combines TRBV7-9 with TRBJ1-1; TRBD1 matches 7 bases. The germline gives CDR1 SEHNR, CDR2 FQNEAQ (reference sequence). The CDR3 covers 13 residues. Trimming removed 5 bases from V and 0 bases from J; junction bases left unmatched: 0. The whole variable domain, filled in from reference TRBV7-9 and TRBJ1-1, reads DTGVSQNPRHKITKRGQNVTFRCDPISEHNRLYWYRQTLGQGPEFLTYFQNEAQLEKSRLLSDRFSAERPKGSFSTLEIQRTEQGDSAMYLCASSQGVNTEAFFGQGTRLTVV.

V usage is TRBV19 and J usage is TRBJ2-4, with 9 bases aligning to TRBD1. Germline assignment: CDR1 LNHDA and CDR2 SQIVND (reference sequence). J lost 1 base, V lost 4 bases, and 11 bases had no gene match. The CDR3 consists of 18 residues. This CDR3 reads CASSNLEGTGTAKNIQYF. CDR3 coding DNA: TGTGCCAGTAGTAACCTGGAAGGGACAGGGACGGCCAAAAACATTCAGTACTTC.

CDR3: CASSLDRNTEAFF. DNA for the CDR3: TGTGCCAGCAGCCTGGACAGGAACACTGAAGCTTTCTTT. The V call is TRBV9, the J call TRBJ1-1, with D possibly matching TRBD1 (6 bases). Between the trimmed V and J ends, which lost 4 bases and 1 base, there was a span of 8 bases. Germline lookup yields CDR1 SGDLS and CDR2 YYNGEE. The CDR3 consists of 13 residues.

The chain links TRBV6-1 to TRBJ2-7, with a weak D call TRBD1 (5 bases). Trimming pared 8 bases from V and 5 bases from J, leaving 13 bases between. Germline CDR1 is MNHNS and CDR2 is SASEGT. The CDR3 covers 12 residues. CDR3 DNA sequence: TGTGCCAGCTCACAGGTCTTTAACGAGCAGTACTTC. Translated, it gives CASSQVFNEQYF.

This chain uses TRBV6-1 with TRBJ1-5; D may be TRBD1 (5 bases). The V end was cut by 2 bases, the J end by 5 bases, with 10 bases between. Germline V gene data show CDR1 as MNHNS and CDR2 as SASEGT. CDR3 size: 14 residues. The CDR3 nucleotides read TGTGCCAGCAGTGAAAGGGGTGCTGATCAGCCCCAGCATTTT. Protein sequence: CASSERGADQPQHF.

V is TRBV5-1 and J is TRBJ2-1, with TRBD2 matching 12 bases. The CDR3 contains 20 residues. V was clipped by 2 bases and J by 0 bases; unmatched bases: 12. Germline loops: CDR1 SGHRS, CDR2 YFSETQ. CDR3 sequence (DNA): TGCGCCAGCAGCTTCCCCCAGGGACTAGCGGGCCGGAGCTCCTACAATGAGCAGTTCTTC. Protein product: CASSFPQGLAGRSSYNEQFF.

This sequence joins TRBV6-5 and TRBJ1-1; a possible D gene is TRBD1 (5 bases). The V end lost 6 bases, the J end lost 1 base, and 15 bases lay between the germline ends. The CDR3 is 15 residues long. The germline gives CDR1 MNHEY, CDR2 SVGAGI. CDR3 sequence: CASRPWGRGNTEAFF. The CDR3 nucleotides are TGTGCCAGCAGGCCTTGGGGGAGGGGGAACACTGAAGCTTTCTTT.

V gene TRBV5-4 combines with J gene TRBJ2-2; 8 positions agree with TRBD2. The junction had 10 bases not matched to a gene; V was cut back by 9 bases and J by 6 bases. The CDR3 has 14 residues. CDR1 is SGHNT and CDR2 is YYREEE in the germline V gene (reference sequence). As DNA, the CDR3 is TGTGCCACCTACAATAGCGGGATTTCCGGGGAGCTGTTTTTT. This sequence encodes CATYNSGISGELFF.

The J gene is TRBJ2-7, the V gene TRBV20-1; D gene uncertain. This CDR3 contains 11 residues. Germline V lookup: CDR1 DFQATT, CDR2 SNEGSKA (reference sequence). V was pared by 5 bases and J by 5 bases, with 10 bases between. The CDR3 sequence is CSAPEANEQYF. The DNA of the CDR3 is TGCAGTGCTCCCGAGGCTAACGAGCAGTACTTC.

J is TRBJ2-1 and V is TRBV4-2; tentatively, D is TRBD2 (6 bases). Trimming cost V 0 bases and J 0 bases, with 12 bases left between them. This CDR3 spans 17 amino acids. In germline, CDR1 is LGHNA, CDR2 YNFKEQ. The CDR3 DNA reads TGTGCCAGCAGCCAAGATTGGGCCGGGAGCTCCTACAATGAGCAGTTCTTC. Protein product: CASSQDWAGSSYNEQFF.